This T cell receptor beta chain was sequenced for a study of blood T cells in healthy people across ages. Peripheral blood samples of approximately 10 milliliters were drawn from each donor. The CDR3 totals 16 residues. Germline V gene lookup returns CDR1 SNHLY and CDR2 FYNNEI. V lost 6 bases to trimming and J lost 1 base; unmatched junction nucleotides: 6. Through a sample-barcoded 5' primer and a J-beta primer mix, a second PCR was run for roughly 7 to 12 cycles. Using its own MiXCR run on the 5' RACE reads, TCRdb lists one record per CDR3 protein. Among over a million distinct CDR3 sequences listed, 42% were seen once. In its sample, this clonotype was seen a few times. Its matching antigen is unknown. Study findings and constraints: It was found that TCR beta diversity correlated strongly with the percentage of naive T cells. The recorded TCR beta diversity per million T cells decreased in a roughly linear manner with age.

The receptor was derived from a woman in her late teens or twenties in good health. Source material: blood. V gene TRBV2 combines with J gene TRBJ2-3; TRBD2 matches 11 bases. This chain's CDR3 is CASRALLAGGTDTQYF. CDR3 DNA: TGTGCCAGCAGGGCCCTACTAGCGGGGGGCACAGATACGCAGTATTTT.